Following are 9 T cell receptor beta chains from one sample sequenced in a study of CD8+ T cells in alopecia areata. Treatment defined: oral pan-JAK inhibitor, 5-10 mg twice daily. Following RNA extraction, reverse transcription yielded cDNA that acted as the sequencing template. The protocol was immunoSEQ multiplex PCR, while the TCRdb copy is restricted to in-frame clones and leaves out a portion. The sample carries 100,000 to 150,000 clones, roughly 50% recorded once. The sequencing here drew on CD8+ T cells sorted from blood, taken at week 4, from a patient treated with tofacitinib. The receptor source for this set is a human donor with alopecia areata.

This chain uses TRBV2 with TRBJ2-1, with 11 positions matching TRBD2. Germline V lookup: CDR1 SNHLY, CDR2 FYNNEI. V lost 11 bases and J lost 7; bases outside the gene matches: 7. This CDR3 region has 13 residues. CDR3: CALTSGGVNEQFF. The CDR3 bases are TGTGCCCTTACTAGCGGGGGCGTGAATGAGCAGTTCTTC.

The CDR3 DNA is TGCAGCGTTGTTGAGGGGGATGGCTACACCTTC. Its protein product is CSVVEGDGYTF. The chain uses TRBV29-1 and TRBJ1-2; a weak D match, TRBD1 (6 bases). The CDR3 extends over 11 amino acids. Trimming removed 4 bases at V and 6 bases at J, with 9 bases between. Looked up from germline, CDR1 is SQVTM and CDR2 is ANQGSEA.

The CDR3 DNA sequence: TGTGCCAGCAGCCCCCCAGCGTCCTCCTACGAGCAGTACTTC. Translation: CASSPPASSYEQYF. The genes are TRBV5-4 and TRBJ2-7, with D unresolved. The CDR3 has 14 residues. V lost 4 bases, J lost 0 bases, and 11 bases lay in between. CDR1 and CDR2 from the germline V gene are SGHNT and YYREEE (reference sequence).

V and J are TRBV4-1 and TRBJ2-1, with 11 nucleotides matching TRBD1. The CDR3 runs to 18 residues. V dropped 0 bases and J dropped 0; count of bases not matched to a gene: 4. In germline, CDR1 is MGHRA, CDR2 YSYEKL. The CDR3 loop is CASSQEVGTGGSYNEQFF. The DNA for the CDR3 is TGCGCCAGCAGCCAAGAGGTGGGGACAGGGGGCTCCTACAATGAGCAGTTCTTC.

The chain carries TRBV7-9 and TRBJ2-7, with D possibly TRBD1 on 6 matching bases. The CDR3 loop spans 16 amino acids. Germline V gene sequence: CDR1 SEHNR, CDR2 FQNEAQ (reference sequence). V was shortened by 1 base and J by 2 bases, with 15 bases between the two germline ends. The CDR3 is CASSLGAAGAAYEQYF. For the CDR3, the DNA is TGTGCCAGCAGCTTAGGAGCAGCAGGGGCGGCCTACGAGCAGTACTTC.

For the CDR3, the DNA is TGCAGCGTAGTATACACAGAAGAAGCTTTCTTT. This gives the protein CSVVYTEEAFF. The rearrangement joins TRBV29-1 to TRBJ1-1; the D is unclear. Per the germline V gene, CDR1 is SQVTM and CDR2 is ANQGSEA. V was shortened by 6 bases and J by 8 bases, with 13 bases between the two germline ends. This CDR3 has 11 residues.

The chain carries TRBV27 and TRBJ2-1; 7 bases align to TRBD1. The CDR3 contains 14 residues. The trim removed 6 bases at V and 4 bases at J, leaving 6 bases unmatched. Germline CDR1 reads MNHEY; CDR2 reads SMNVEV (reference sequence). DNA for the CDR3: TGTGCCAGCAGGTTCGGGACAGCTTACAATGAGCAGTTCTTC. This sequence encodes CASRFGTAYNEQFF.

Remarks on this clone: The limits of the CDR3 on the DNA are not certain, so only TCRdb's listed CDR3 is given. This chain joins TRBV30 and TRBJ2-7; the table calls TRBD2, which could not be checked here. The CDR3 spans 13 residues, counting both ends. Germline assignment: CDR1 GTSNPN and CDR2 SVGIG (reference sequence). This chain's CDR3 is CAWRILLEREQYF.

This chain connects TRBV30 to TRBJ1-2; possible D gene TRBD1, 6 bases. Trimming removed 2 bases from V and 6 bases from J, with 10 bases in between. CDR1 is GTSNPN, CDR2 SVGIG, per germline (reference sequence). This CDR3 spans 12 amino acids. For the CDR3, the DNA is TGTGCCTGGAGTACGGGGGCCGATGGCTACACCTTC. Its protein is CAWSTGADGYTF. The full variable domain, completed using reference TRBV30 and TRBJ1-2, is SQTIHQWPATLVQPVGSPLSLECTVEGTSNPNLYWYRQAAGRGLQLLFYSVGIGQISSEVPQNLSASRPQDRQFILSSKKLLLSDSGFYLCAWSTGADGYTFGSGTRLTVV.